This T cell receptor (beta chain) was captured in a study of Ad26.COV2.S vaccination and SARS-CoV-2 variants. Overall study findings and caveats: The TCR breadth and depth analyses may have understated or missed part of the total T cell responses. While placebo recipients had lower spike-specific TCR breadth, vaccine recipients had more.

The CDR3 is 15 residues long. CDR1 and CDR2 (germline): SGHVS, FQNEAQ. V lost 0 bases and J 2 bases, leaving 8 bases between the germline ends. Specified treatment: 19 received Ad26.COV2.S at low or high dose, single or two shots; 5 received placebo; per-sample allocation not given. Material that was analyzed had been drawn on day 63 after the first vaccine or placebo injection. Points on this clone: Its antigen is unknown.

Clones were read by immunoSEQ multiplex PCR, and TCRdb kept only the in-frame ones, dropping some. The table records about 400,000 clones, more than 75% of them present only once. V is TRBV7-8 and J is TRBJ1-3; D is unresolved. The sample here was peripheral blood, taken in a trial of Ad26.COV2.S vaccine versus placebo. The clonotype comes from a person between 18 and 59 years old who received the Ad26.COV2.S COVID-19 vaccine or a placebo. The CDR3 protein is CASSLALGAGNTIYF. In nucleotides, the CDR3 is TGTGCCAGCAGCTTAGCGCTCGGGGCTGGAAACACCATATATTTT.